This is a list of T cell receptor beta chains from one sample in a study of T cell responses to AZD1222 COVID-19 vaccine. TCRdb keeps only in-frame clones here, not all; method: immunoSEQ multiplex PCR. There are about 130,000 clones in the sample; 93% occur only once, and 5.4% lies in the top ten. The starting material was peripheral blood, obtained on day 0 of AZD1222 vaccination. These receptors were collected from an adult in good health. Each CDR3 is given with its conserved first and last residue. D genes are given only for firm matches. The size field is filled for only some rows; it gives once, few, many or a size class.

CDR3nt	CDR3aa	j_gene	v_gene	d_gene	abundance
TGTGCCAGCACCCCGGACTTCTCCTACAATGAGCAGTTCTTC	CASTPDFSYNEQFF	TRBJ2-1	TRBV6-5	.	.
TGTGCCAGAAGCTTGGTTCAATGGCATAATTCACCCCTCCACTTT	CARSLVQWHNSPLHF	TRBJ1-6	TRBV5-3	.	.
TGTGCCACCAGCAGAGCCTCGGACAGGGCGGCTTTCTTT	CATSRASDRAAFF	TRBJ1-1	TRBV15	TRBD1	.
TGTGCCAGTAGCCTGGGGGCCGGGGAGCTGTTTTTT	CASSLGAGELFF	TRBJ2-2	TRBV19	.	.
TGTGCCAGCAGTTACTCGAGTCAGGGGGCAACCACTGAAGCTTTCTTT	CASSYSSQGATTEAFF	TRBJ1-1	TRBV6-5	TRBD1	few
TGTGCCATCAGCCCAGGGACTGGGGATGGCTACACCTTC	CAISPGTGDGYTF	TRBJ1-2	TRBV10-3	.	.
TGTGCCAGCAGCCCCTGGTTCCGGGAAACCGGGGAGCTGTTTTTT	CASSPWFRETGELFF	TRBJ2-2	TRBV7-9	.	.
TGTGCCAGTAGTACGTCAGGGACAGGGGGCCCTTCGTTTTACGAGCAGTACTTC	CASSTSGTGGPSFYEQYF	TRBJ2-7	TRBV19	TRBD1	.
TGTGCCAGCAGTGAAGGGGGCGGGAACACTGAAGCTTTCTTT	CASSEGGGNTEAFF	TRBJ1-1	TRBV6-1	.	.
TGCGCCAGCAGCCAAGGGCCGTCGGGGGTTAACACCATATATTTT	CASSQGPSGVNTIYF	TRBJ1-3	TRBV4-1	.	.
TGTGCCAGCAGTCCCCGAGGACAGGGGTACTCACCCCTCCACTTT	CASSPRGQGYSPLHF	TRBJ1-6	TRBV28	TRBD1	.
TGTGCCAGCAGAGCGACAGGGGGCTTAAATGAGCAGTTCTTC	CASRATGGLNEQFF	TRBJ2-1	TRBV2	TRBD1	once
TGTGCCAGCGACAGTGCTAACTATGGCTACACCTTC	CASDSANYGYTF	TRBJ1-2	TRBV9	.	.
TGTGCCATCAGTGCTGAGGGTCGAGGTAGCAATCAGCCCCAGCATTTT	CAISAEGRGSNQPQHF	TRBJ1-5	TRBV10-3	.	.
TGCGCCAGCAGCGGGACAGAGAAGGACGAGCAGTACTTC	CASSGTEKDEQYF	TRBJ2-7	TRBV5-1	TRBD1	.
TGTGCCAGCAGCTTAGGTGGGACAGGCTTAGGAAACACCATATATTTT	CASSLGGTGLGNTIYF	TRBJ1-3	TRBV7-7	TRBD1	.
TGTGCCAGCAGTTTAAGCAGGGGGGTCTCCTACGAGCAGTACTTC	CASSLSRGVSYEQYF	TRBJ2-7	TRBV28	.	.
TGTGCCAGTAGAGGGACCGTCCCTTCCTCCTATGGCTACACCTTC	CASRGTVPSSYGYTF	TRBJ1-2	TRBV19	.	.
TGTGCCAGCAGCGTTCGACAGGGGTCTGGGGCCAACGTCCTGACTTTC	CASSVRQGSGANVLTF	TRBJ2-6	TRBV9	TRBD1	.
TGTGCCAGCAGGCGGGACAGAACTAACTATGGCTACACCTTC	CASRRDRTNYGYTF	TRBJ1-2	TRBV5-6	TRBD1	.
TGTGCCAGCAGCCCCGACGGAAGCTCCTACGAGCAGTACTTC	CASSPDGSSYEQYF	TRBJ2-7	TRBV7-9	.	.
TGCAGCGTTGAAACAGGCAGCGAGACCCAGTACTTC	CSVETGSETQYF	TRBJ2-5	TRBV29-1	.	.
TGTGCCAGCAGCTTAATGCCGGGAGTAGCCTACGAGCAGTACTTC	CASSLMPGVAYEQYF	TRBJ2-7	TRBV7-3	.	few